The 14 T cell receptor beta chains below all came from one sample that was sequenced in a study of neurological immune-mediated disorders. TCRdb redid the calling of the 5' RACE reads with MiXCR, one entry per CDR3 protein. The data contain roughly 89,000 distinct CDR3 sequences, just over 2.5% of them seen just once; the ten biggest clones take up 0.9% to 1.4%. Sequences were obtained from PBMCs. The receptors come from a woman aged 25 to 45 with multiple sclerosis.

This clonotype showed up many times. The rearrangement joins TRBV15 to TRBJ2-1; no clear D. Germline V lookup: CDR1 LNHNV, CDR2 YYDKDF (reference sequence). Deletions cut 7 bases from V and 7 bases from J, with 14 bases between. The CDR3 sequence is 13 residues long. The CDR3 coding sequence is TGTGCCACCAAGGTAGCCTCTATGAATGAGCAGTTCTTC. Its translation: CATKVASMNEQFF.

This clonotype appeared many times. The V gene is TRBV20-1, the J gene TRBJ2-1; perhaps TRBD2 as D (6 bases). V was shortened by 6 bases and J by 0 bases, with 15 bases between the two germline ends. CDR1 DFQATT and CDR2 SNEGSKA come from the germline V gene (reference sequence). The CDR3 is 15 amino acids. In nucleotides, the CDR3 is TGCAGTGCCGATAAGCGGGCGAGCTCCTACAATGAGCAGTTCTTC. Its protein is CSADKRASSYNEQFF.

This clonotype was seen at least ten times. This sequence joins TRBV29-1 and TRBJ2-3; TRBD2 is a possible D gene (6 bases). V gave up 3 bases and J gave up 4 bases, with 17 bases separating them. The CDR3 extends over 15 amino acids. Looked up from germline, CDR1 is SQVTM and CDR2 is ANQGSEA. The CDR3: CSVDSSGYFADTQYF. The DNA of the CDR3 is TGCAGCGTTGATTCCAGCGGGTATTTCGCAGATACGCAGTATTTT.

This clonotype was counted at least ten times. The rearrangement joins TRBV7-9 to TRBJ2-7; 12 nucleotides match TRBD2. The germline CDR1 and CDR2 sequences are SEHNR and FQNEAQ (reference sequence). The CDR3 runs to 17 residues. Trimming cost V 5 bases and J 1 base; bases outside gene matches: 9. DNA for the CDR3: TGTGCCAGCAGCCCAGGGACTAGCGGGTTACTGTCCTACGAGCAGTACTTC. Residues: CASSPGTSGLLSYEQYF.

There are many counts of this clonotype. The gene calls are TRBV7-9 and TRBJ2-6; D is unclear. Trimming stripped 5 bases from V and 0 bases from J, with 26 bases between. CDR1 and CDR2 (germline): SEHNR, FQNEAQ (reference sequence). This CDR3 has 21 residues. The DNA for the CDR3 is TGTGCCAGCAGCCTAACTTCGGATGTTCCGGGCCCGCGCTCTGGGGCCAACGTCCTGACTTTC. Protein: CASSLTSDVPGPRSGANVLTF.

Comment on this clonotype: Since no conserved phenylalanine or tryptophan closes the CDR3, a read error is the likely cause. CDR3: CASSSLGTYNEQFN. The CDR3 DNA reads as TGTGCCAGCAGCTCACTTGGTACCTACAATGAGCAGTTCAAC. The chain employs TRBV7-8 and TRBJ2-1; D is uncertain. The CDR3 contains 14 residues. Trimming stripped 4 bases from V and 2 bases from J, with 9 bases between. The germline gives CDR1 SGHVS, CDR2 FQNEAQ.

The table lists this clonotype with many counts. J is TRBJ1-1 and V is TRBV5-1; D is uncertain. Per the germline V gene, CDR1 is SGHRS and CDR2 is YFSETQ. V was pared by 1 base and J by 0 bases, with 7 bases between. This CDR3 spans 14 amino acids. The CDR3 region has the DNA TGCGCCAGCAGCTTGAACAGATTGAACACTGAAGCTTTCTTT. Translated, it gives CASSLNRLNTEAFF.

This clonotype was seen at least ten times. The gene calls are TRBV5-1 and TRBJ1-2; a weak D match, TRBD1 (6 bases). This CDR3 region has 15 residues. Trimming took off 4 bases at V and 4 bases at J, with 17 bases between the two ends. Germline CDR1 and CDR2: SGHRS and YFSETQ. In DNA, the CDR3 is TGCGCCAGCAGCAATTATTCCGGGACAATCTATGGCTACACCTTC. It yields the protein CASSNYSGTIYGYTF. Based on the CDR3 plus reference TRBV5-1 and TRBJ1-2, the full variable domain is KAGVTQTPRYLIKTRGQQVTLSCSPISGHRSVSWYQQTPGQGLQFLFEYFSETQRNKGNFPGRFSGRQFSNSRSEMNVSTLELGDSALYLCASSNYSGTIYGYTFGSGTRLTVV.

This clonotype was seen repeatedly, ten times or more. This chain links TRBV7-2 with TRBJ2-5; D call uncertain. Germline values: CDR1 SGHTA, CDR2 FQGNSA. The CDR3 is 13 residues long. The ends were cut back, 4 bases at V and 10 bases at J, with 16 bases in the middle. CDR3 DNA: TGTGCCAGCAGCTCGAGCCTAAATTCGCACCAGTACTTC. Translating gives CASSSSLNSHQYF.

This clonotype showed up many times. The J gene is TRBJ2-1, the V gene TRBV5-1, with 10 bases that match TRBD2. The germline CDR1 and CDR2 sequences are SGHRS and YFSETQ. The CDR3 is 16 amino acids. V lost 1 base to trimming and J lost 10 bases; unmatched junction nucleotides: 11. The CDR3 bases are TGCGCCAGCAGCTTGTCCCCTAGCGGGGGCTTAGACGAGCAGTTCTTC. Encoded protein: CASSLSPSGGLDEQFF.

At least ten counts were recorded for this clonotype. The chain joins TRBV20-1 to TRBJ2-7; D is ambiguous. Looked up from germline, CDR1 is DFQATT and CDR2 is SNEGSKA (reference sequence). V was shortened by 1 base and J by 2 bases, with 6 bases between the two germline ends. The CDR3 runs 12 residues. The CDR3 sequence: CSARGSPYEQYF. Here the CDR3 DNA reads TGCAGTGCTAGAGGGAGCCCCTACGAGCAGTACTTC.

Points on this clonotype: This clone may be a read error of a much larger clone one base away. This sequence joins TRBV5-1 and TRBJ2-3; 7 nucleotides line up with TRBD2. The V gene end was trimmed by 4 bases and the J gene end by 4 bases; junction bases not matched to a gene: 9. This CDR3 has 15 residues. Germline CDR1 is SGHRS and CDR2 is YFSETQ. The CDR3 nucleotides are TGCGCCAGCAGCAACGGGACTATCACCTCAGATACGCAGTATTTT. Residues: CASSNGTITSDTQYF.

This clonotype appeared many times. The gene calls are TRBV6-2 or TRBV6-3 and TRBJ1-1; maybe TRBD1 (6 bases). Germline CDR1 reads MNHEY; CDR2 reads SVGEGT. The V end lost 2 bases, the J end lost 1 base, and 17 bases lay between the germline ends. The CDR3 totals 17 residues. In DNA form, the CDR3 reads TGTGCCAGCAGTTACGGGGTCGGGGGCGCGGGGAACACTGAAGCTTTCTTT. This sequence encodes CASSYGVGGAGNTEAFF.

This clonotype was seen repeatedly, ten times or more. The chain recombines TRBV7-2 with TRBJ2-1; a weak D match, TRBD2 (6 bases). This CDR3 is 12 amino acids long. V shed 10 bases and J shed 8 bases, with 15 bases lying between them. CDR1 is SGHTA, CDR2 FQGNSA, per germline. CDR3 sequence (DNA): TGTGCCATCGGGACTCCTTTACATGAGCAGTTCTTC. Translating it yields CAIGTPLHEQFF.